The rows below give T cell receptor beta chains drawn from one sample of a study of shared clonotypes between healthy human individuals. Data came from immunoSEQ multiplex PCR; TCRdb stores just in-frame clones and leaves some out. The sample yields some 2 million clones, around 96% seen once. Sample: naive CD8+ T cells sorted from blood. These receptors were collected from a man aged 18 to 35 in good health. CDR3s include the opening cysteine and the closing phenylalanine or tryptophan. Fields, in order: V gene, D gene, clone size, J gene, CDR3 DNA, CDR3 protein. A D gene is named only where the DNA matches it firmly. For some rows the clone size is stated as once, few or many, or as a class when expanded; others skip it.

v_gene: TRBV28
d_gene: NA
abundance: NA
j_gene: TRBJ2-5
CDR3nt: TGTGCCAGCAGTTTTCAGGCAGACCAAGAGACCCAGTACTTC
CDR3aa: CASSFQADQETQYF

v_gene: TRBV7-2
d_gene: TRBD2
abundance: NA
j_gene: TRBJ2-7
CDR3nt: TGTGCCAGCAGCTTAATGACTAGCCAGCAGTACTTC
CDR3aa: CASSLMTSQQYF

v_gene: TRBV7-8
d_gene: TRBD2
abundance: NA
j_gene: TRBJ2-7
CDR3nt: TGTGCCAGCAGCTTGGGGCTAGGAGGGAGGGTACCCTACGAGCAGTACTTC
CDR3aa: CASSLGLGGRVPYEQYF

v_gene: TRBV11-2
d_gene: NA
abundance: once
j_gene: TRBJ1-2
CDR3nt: TGTGCCAGCAGCTCAGGACAGCCCAGCCATGGCTACACCTTC
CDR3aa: CASSSGQPSHGYTF

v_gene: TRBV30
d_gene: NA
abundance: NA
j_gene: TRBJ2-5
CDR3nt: TGTGCCTGGAGTCCTGAACTACAAGAGACCCAGTACTTC
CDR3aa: CAWSPELQETQYF

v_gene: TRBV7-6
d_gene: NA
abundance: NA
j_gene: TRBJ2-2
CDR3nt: TGTGCCAGCAGCTCCGGGTTTGAGGAGCTGTTTTTT
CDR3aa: CASSSGFEELFF

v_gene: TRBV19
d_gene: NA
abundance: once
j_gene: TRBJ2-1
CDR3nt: TGTGCCAGTAGTATCCGGGAAAATTACAATGAGCAGTTCTTC
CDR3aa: CASSIRENYNEQFF

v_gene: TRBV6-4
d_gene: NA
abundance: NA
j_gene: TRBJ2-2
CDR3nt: TGTGCCAGCAGTGAGAGGACACTAAGAGACACCGGGGAGCTGTTTTTT
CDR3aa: CASSERTLRDTGELFF

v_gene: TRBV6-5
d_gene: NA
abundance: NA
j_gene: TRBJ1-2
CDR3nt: TGTGCCAGCAGTACCGGCGGAGAGAACTATGGCTACACCTTC
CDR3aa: CASSTGGENYGYTF

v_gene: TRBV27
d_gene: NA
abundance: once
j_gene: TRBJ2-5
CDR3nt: TGTGCCAGCAGTCCGCTAGGGGAGACCCAGTACTTC
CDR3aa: CASSPLGETQYF

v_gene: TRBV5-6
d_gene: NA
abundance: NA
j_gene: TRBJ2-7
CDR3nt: TGTGCCAGCAGCCGGGACGGCCTCTACGAGCAGTACTTC
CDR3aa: CASSRDGLYEQYF

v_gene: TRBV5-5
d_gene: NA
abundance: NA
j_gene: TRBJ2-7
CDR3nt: TGTGCCAGCAGCTTGACAGGGTTTTACGAGCAGTACTTC
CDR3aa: CASSLTGFYEQYF

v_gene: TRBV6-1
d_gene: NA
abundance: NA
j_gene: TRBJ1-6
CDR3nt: TGTGCCAGCAGTGAAGCTCGGGTCGGACCCTCCTATAATTCACCCCTCCACTTT
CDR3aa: CASSEARVGPSYNSPLHF

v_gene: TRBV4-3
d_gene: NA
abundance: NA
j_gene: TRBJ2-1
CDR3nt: TGCGCCAGCAGCTTTACAGGGAGCTCCTACAATGAGCAGTTCTTC
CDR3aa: CASSFTGSSYNEQFF

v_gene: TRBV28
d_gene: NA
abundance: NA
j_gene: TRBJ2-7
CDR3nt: TGTGCCAGCAGCCGTAGTGGGGTCTTCTACGAGCAGTACTTC
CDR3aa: CASSRSGVFYEQYF

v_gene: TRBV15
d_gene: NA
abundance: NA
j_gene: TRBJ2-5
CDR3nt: TGTGCCACGGCAGGCGCAGGGGAGACCCAGTACTTC
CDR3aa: CATAGAGETQYF

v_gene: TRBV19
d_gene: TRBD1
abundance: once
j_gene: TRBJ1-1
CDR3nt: TGTGCCAGTAGTAGTCCAGGGGGCTTCACTGAAGCTTTCTTT
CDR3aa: CASSSPGGFTEAFF

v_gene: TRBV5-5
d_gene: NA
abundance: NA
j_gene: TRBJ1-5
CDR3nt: TGTGCCAGCAGCTTAACCACAGGGATGGGTCAGCCCCAGCATTTT
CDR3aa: CASSLTTGMGQPQHF

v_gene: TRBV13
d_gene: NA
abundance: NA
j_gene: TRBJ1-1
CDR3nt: TGTGCCAGCAGCCCTCAGATGGAGGGAGAAGCTTTCTTT
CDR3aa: CASSPQMEGEAFF

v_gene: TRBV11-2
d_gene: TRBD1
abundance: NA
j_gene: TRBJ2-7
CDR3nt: TGTGCCAGCAGTTCCTCCGGGACAGGTGTCTACGAGCAGTACTTC
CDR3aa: CASSSSGTGVYEQYF

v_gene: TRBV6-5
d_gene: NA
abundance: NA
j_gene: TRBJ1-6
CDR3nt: TGTGCCAGCAACCAAGCGGGGCCATATTCACCCCTCCACTTT
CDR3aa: CASNQAGPYSPLHF

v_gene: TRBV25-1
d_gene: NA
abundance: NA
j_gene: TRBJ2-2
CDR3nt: TGTGCCAGCAGTGACGTGGGGGAGCTGTTTTTT
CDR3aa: CASSDVGELFF